The 14 T cell receptor beta chains given below trace back to one sample, sequenced in a study of cytomegalovirus exposure and HLA in healthy donors. PCR amplification relied on 60 Vbeta primers (plus 13 Jbeta primers). The repertoire was sequenced with immunoSEQ multiplex PCR; TCRdb's copy has only in-frame clones and lacks some. There are around 77,000 clones in the sample; about 84% occur only once, and around 3% lies in the top ten. The sequenced sample was PBMCs. These receptors came from a man aged 35-49 years in good health and CMV-seronegative.

In nucleotides, the CDR3 is TGTGCCAGGGGGGAGGAGAGCTCCTACGAGCAGTACTTC. Translation gives CARGEESSYEQYF. The chain has TRBV2 and TRBJ2-7; D is perhaps TRBD2 (6 bases). The CDR3 length is 13 residues. Germline CDR1 is SNHLY and CDR2 is FYNNEI. Trimming removed 9 bases from V and 0 bases from J, with 12 bases in between.

The chain employs TRBV7-2 and TRBJ2-5; 11 bases align to TRBD2. Germline-derived CDR1 and CDR2 are SGHTA and FQGNSA. V shed 0 bases and J 2 bases; nucleotides not matched to a gene: 2. The CDR3 spans 16 residues. CDR3 residues: CASSLASSGGQETQYF. In DNA, the CDR3 is TGTGCCAGCAGCTTAGCATCTAGCGGGGGGCAAGAGACCCAGTACTTC.

This sequence joins TRBV4-2 and TRBJ1-4; D unresolved. This CDR3 has 14 residues. Per germline, CDR1 LGHNA and CDR2 YNFKEQ. The V end was cut by 1 base, the J end by 15 bases, with 18 bases between. The CDR3: CASSQGGDLQSVFF. CDR3 DNA sequence: TGTGCCAGCAGCCAAGGCGGGGATCTCCAATCGGTGTTTTTT.

The rearrangement joins TRBV11-1 to TRBJ1-2; 11 bases are shared with TRBD1. Germline trimming cut 6 bases from V and 8 bases from J; bases unmatched to any gene: 17. Germline assignment: CDR1 SGHAT and CDR2 FQDESV (reference sequence). This CDR3 is 17 amino acids long. The CDR3 DNA follows: TGTGCCAGCAGTACCGCCGGGACAGGGGGTTTAGTACGAGGCTACACCTTC. Amino acid sequence: CASSTAGTGGLVRGYTF.

The gene calls are TRBV5-1 and TRBJ2-5; tentative D call: TRBD1 (5 bases). CDR1 and CDR2 from the germline V gene are SGHRS and YFSETQ. The CDR3 totals 17 residues. V lost 0 bases and J lost 1, with 16 bases in between. This chain's CDR3 is CASSLVLGQNLQETQYF. As DNA, the CDR3 is TGCGCCAGCAGCTTGGTCTTAGGACAAAATCTCCAAGAGACCCAGTACTTC.

The chain uses TRBV2 and TRBJ2-2; 9 nucleotides align to TRBD1. With V trimmed by 7 bases and J by 6 bases, 12 bases remained unmatched. From germline, CDR1 is SNHLY and CDR2 FYNNEI. CDR3 size: 16 residues. The CDR3 nucleotides are TGTGCCAGCACCAATGGGGACAGGGAAGACGCCGGGGAGCTGTTTTTT. Amino acid sequence: CASTNGDREDAGELFF.

J is TRBJ1-6 and V is TRBV7-2; D is unclear. CDR1 is SGHTA, CDR2 FQGNSA, per germline. Deletions cut 5 bases from V and 9 bases from J, with 11 bases between. This CDR3 comprises 13 residues. This chain's CDR3 is CASSPFEGSPLHF. The CDR3, as DNA: TGTGCCAGCAGCCCCTTTGAGGGTTCACCCCTCCACTTT. The full variable domain, completed using reference TRBV7-2 and TRBJ1-6, is GAGVSQSPSNKVTEKGKDVELRCDPISGHTALYWYRQSLGQGLEFLIYFQGNSAPDKSGLPSDRFSAERTGGSVSTLTIQRTQQEDSAVYLCASSPFEGSPLHFGNGTRLTVT.

The rearrangement joins TRBV7-8 to TRBJ1-1; 8 positions agree with TRBD1. V shed 5 bases, J shed 5 bases, and the junction held 13 bases outside the gene matches. The CDR3 runs to 16 residues. Germline V gene data show CDR1 as SGHVS and CDR2 as FQNEAQ. CDR3 in amino acids: CASSRLYRGSGTEAFF. The CDR3 DNA reads as TGTGCCAGCAGCCGACTTTACAGGGGGTCTGGGACTGAAGCTTTCTTT.

This chain uses TRBV11-2 with TRBJ1-2, with TRBD1 as a possible D gene (5 bases). The germline V gene encodes CDR1 SGHAT and CDR2 FQNNGV. This CDR3 is built from 16 residues. V gave up 4 bases and J gave up 5 bases, with 20 bases separating them. The chain's CDR3 is CASSSSGGGLLYGYTF. The DNA of the CDR3 is TGTGCCAGCAGCTCCTCAGGCGGGGGACTTTTGTATGGCTACACCTTC.

Notes on this clone: Germline is not matched at one junction end, which may reflect a read error. This chain links TRBV7-9 with TRBJ1-1, with 10 bases that match TRBD1. Germline-derived CDR1 and CDR2 are SEHNR and FQNEAQ (reference sequence). This CDR3 is 16 amino acids long. CDR3 in DNA: TGTTCCAGCAGCCCAAGTGGGACAGGGGTAAACACTGAAGCTTTCTTT. Its translation: CSSSPSGTGVNTEAFF. The full variable domain, its missing parts supplied by reference TRBV7-9 and TRBJ1-1, is DTGVSQNPRHKITKRGQNVTFRCDPISEHNRLYWYRQTLGQGPEFLTYFQNEAQLEKSRLLSDRFSAERPKGSFSTLEIQRTEQGDSAMYLCSSSPSGTGVNTEAFFGQGTRLTVV.

This clone was seen more than once but under ten times. An end of the junction differs from the germline gene, which may be a read error. The chain links TRBV7-9 to TRBJ1-1; D gene uncertain. The CDR3 extends over 11 amino acids. Germline V gene sequence: CDR1 SEHNR, CDR2 FQNEAQ (reference sequence). Here the CDR3 DNA reads TGTTCCAGCAGCTGGTCGGGGGAAGCTTTCTTT. Encoded protein: CSSSWSGEAFF.

Comments on this clone: Other DNA sequences within the sample encode an identical CDR3. The chain couples TRBV5-6 to TRBJ2-5; the match to TRBD2 covers 9 bases. The CDR3 loop spans 15 amino acids. The germline V gene has CDR1 SGHDT and CDR2 YYEEEE. The V and J ends lost 1 base and 2 bases, in that order; junction bases with no gene match: 3. Here the CDR3 reads CASSLLAGGQETQYF. CDR3 DNA: TGTGCCAGCAGCTTGCTCGCGGGGGGGCAAGAGACCCAGTACTTC. Full variable domain (missing parts from reference TRBV5-6 and TRBJ2-5): DAGVTQSPTHLIKTRGQQVTLRCSPKSGHDTVSWYQQALGQGPQFIFQYYEEEERQRGNFPDRFSGHQFPNYSSELNVNALLLGDSALYLCASSLLAGGQETQYFGPGTRLLVL.

This clone came up a few times. This chain joins TRBV5-4 and TRBJ2-7; 10 bases map to TRBD1. This CDR3 region has 16 residues. V lost 5 bases to trimming and J lost 6 bases; unmatched junction nucleotides: 14. Germline V gene data show CDR1 as SGHNT and CDR2 as YYREEE (reference sequence). The CDR3 sequence is CASSPDRGQGLGEQYF. CDR3 coding DNA: TGTGCCAGCAGTCCCGACCGGGGACAGGGGCTTGGCGAGCAGTACTTC.

This clone has only one observation. At one of its ends the junction is not consistent with the germline gene, which may arise from a read error. The J gene is TRBJ1-2, the V gene TRBV7-9; a weak D match, TRBD1 (6 bases). Germline V gene data show CDR1 as SEHNR and CDR2 as FQNEAQ (reference sequence). The CDR3 loop spans 15 amino acids. CDR3: CPSSHAGTTNYGYTF. The CDR3 DNA is TGTCCCAGCAGTCACGCCGGGACAACTAACTATGGCTACACCTTC.